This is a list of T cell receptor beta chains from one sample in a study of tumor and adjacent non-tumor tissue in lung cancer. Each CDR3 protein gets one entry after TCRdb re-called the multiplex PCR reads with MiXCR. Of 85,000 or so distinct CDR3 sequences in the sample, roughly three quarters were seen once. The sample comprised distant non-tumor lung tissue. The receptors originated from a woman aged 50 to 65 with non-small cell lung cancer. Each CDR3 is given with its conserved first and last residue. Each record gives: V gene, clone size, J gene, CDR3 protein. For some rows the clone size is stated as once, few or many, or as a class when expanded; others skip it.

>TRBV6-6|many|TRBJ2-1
CASSPRHLFNEQFF
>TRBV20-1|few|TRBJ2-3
CSAGSRYSTDTQYF
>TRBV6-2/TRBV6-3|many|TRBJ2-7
CASLTQRVKYF
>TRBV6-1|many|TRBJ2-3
CASRLGLATDTQYF
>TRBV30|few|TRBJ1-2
CTWGLPGNYGYTF
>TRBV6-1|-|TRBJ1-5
CASSGGGGFDQPQHF
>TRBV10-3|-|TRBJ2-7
CAISLHGYEQHF
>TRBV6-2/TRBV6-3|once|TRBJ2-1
CATSLAPNNEQFF
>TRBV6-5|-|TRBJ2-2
CAGSLRPPGHGRRTGELFF
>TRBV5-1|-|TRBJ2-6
CASSMVADLPLAASGANVLTF
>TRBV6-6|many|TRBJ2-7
CASSQTYEQYF
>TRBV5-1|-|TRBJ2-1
CASSLDPTGAMGEQFF
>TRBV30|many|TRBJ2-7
CARGGNYEQYF
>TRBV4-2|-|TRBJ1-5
CASSQDLSSNQPHHF
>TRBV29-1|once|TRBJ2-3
CSVGGTGTGDTEYF